Given below is one TCR beta chain in context. The data were produced by immunoSEQ multiplex PCR, yet TCRdb's version contains in-frame clones alone and is incomplete. The sample shows a few hundred thousand clones, 80% to 90% of them seen only once. This sample was taken from a study of blood T cell repertoires in COVID-19. Study background: COVID-19 samples from acute and convalescent phases originated in the United States, Italy and Spain.

Germline V gene data show CDR1 as SGHAT and CDR2 as FQDESV (reference sequence). V was pared by 5 bases and J by 9 bases, with 10 bases of the junction left unmatched. The CDR3 consists of 15 residues. The chain couples TRBV11-1 to TRBJ1-6, with 7 bases aligning to TRBD1. The sequence derives from a woman aged 40 to 50 who had recovered from COVID-19. The sequencing input was peripheral blood. CDR3 residues: CASSLETGTISPLHF. CDR3 nucleotide sequence: TGTGCCAGCAGCCTTGAGACAGGGACAATTTCACCCCTCCACTTT.